The present TCR beta chain was sequenced within a study of T-cell reconstitution after alpha-beta-depleted transplantation in children. Study-wide results and limits: The study traced high day-60 TCRbeta diversity in some patients to surviving recipient T cells and thymic progenitors. From newly produced T cells came most of the T-cell counts and diversity one year after transplant. Where alpha-beta T cells came from about two months after transplant was reportedly several hundred expanded graft clones.

Preparation of the TCRbeta library involved a method that used unique molecular identifiers. TCRdb recomputed calls from the PCR reads with MiXCR, one row per CDR3 protein. In the table there are a few hundred thousand distinct CDR3 sequences, roughly 11% of which are singletons. In its sample, this clonotype was seen many times. Its antigen is not identified. Source: PBMCs, taken before TCRalphabeta/CD19-depleted stem cell transplant. This TCR was sampled from a child less than two years old with acute myeloid leukemia, due to receive a stem cell transplant.

CDR3 sequence (DNA): TGTGCCAGCAGCCTAGATCTAGCGGGGAGCTCCTACAATGAGCAGTTCTTC. Protein sequence: CASSLDLAGSSYNEQFF. V is TRBV28 and J is TRBJ2-1, with TRBD2 matching 9 bases. Trimming cost V 6 bases and J 0 bases; bases outside gene matches: 9. Germline V gives CDR1 MDHEN, CDR2 SYDVKM. This CDR3 spans 17 amino acids.